This TCR beta chain came from a study of regulatory T cells in long-lasting Graves disease. Study-level findings and limits: There was favoring of TRBV28, TRBJ1-2 and TRBJ2-5 in persistent disease. Patients whose Graves' disease persisted exhibited lower TCR diversity than those newly diagnosed.

This clonotype occurred many times. Antigen unknown. The CDR3 consists of 14 residues. From germline, CDR1 is SGHNT and CDR2 YYREEE (reference sequence). Unmatched junction bases numbered 8, after V lost 4 bases and J lost 5 bases. TCR beta libraries were built with iRepertoire HTBI primers and Arm-PCR of CDR3 regions. TCRdb recomputed calls from the multiplex PCR reads with MiXCR, one row per CDR3 protein. Of roughly 500,000 distinct CDR3 sequences listed, more than 20% are singletons. Stated time point: persistent/refractory GD, antithyroid drugs over 5 years with positive TRAb. After RNA was extracted from PBMCs, the TCR library was made from it.

The receptor's source is a female donor with Graves disease. The chain links TRBV5-4 to TRBJ2-7, with 8 positions matching TRBD2. This material consisted of peripheral blood mononuclear cells (PBMCs), taken when the disease was refractory, from a patient treated with antithyroid drugs. The CDR3 sequence: CASSTRTSRDEQYF. In nucleotides, the CDR3 is TGTGCCAGCAGCACTCGGACTAGCCGGGACGAGCAGTACTTC. The whole variable domain, filled in from reference TRBV5-4 and TRBJ2-7, reads ETGVTQSPTHLIKTRGQQVTLRCSSQSGHNTVSWYQQALGQGPQFIFQYYREEENGRGNFPPRFSGLQFPNYSSELNVNALELDDSALYLCASSTRTSRDEQYFGPGTRLTVT.